The clone carrying this T cell receptor beta chain was seen just once. The source of the sample is a study of radiotherapy plus CTLA-4 blockade in lung cancer. Per germline, CDR1 SNHLY and CDR2 FYNNEI. J was trimmed by 12 bases and V by 11 bases; bases with no gene match: 24. The CDR3 has 16 amino acids. Here immunoSEQ multiplex PCR was the method, and the copy in TCRdb shows in-frame clones only, minus some. The table has 30,000 to 40,000 clones, 75% to 90% seen once. The rearrangement links TRBV2 to TRBJ1-1, with 10 nucleotides matching TRBD1. This clonotype originated in a human donor with non-small cell lung cancer who had stable disease on radiotherapy plus ipilimumab. The material sequenced was peripheral blood, taken from a patient treated with radiotherapy plus ipilimumab. As DNA, the CDR3 is TGTGCCTCCAGGGACAGGGGCCGCCAGGGAATATCGAGCACTTTCTTT. Translating it yields CASRDRGRQGISSTFF.